A single T cell receptor (beta chain) is shown here with its context. A read error is possible here, since a much larger clone lies one base away. Germline CDR1 reads DFQATT; CDR2 reads SNEGSKA (reference sequence). V lost 4 bases and J 4 bases, leaving 13 bases between the germline ends. The CDR3 is made up of 13 amino acids. The template was RNA from unsorted bulk tissue. These data are taken from a study of tumor and adjacent non-tumor tissue in lung cancer. The library came from three nested PCR rounds adapted from ARM-PCR protocols. TCRdb re-called the multiplex PCR reads with MiXCR, one entry per CDR3 protein. The top ten clones hold under 30% of a sample with about 200,000 distinct CDR3 sequences, roughly 70% of them seen once.

The receptor's source is a man aged 60 to 75 with non-small cell lung cancer. The chain has TRBV20-1 and TRBJ2-5; D perhaps matches TRBD2 (5 bases). The sample taken for sequencing was lung tumor tissue. DNA of the CDR3: TGCAGTGCTAAGGAGACTATCCGAGAGACCCAGTACTTC. It encodes CSAKETIRETQYF.